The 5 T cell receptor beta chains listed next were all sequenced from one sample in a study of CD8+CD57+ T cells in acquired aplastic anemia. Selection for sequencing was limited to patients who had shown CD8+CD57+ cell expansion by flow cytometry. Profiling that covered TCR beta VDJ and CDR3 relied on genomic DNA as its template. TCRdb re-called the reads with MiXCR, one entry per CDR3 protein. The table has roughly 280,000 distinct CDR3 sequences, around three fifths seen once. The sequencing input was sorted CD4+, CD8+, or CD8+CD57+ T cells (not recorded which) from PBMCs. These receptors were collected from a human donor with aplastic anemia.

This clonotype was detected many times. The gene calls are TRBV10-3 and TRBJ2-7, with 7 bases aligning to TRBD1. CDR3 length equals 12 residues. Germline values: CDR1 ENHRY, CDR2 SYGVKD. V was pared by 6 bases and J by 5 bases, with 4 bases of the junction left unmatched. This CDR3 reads CAISTTGDEQYF. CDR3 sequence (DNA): TGTGCCATCAGCACTACAGGGGACGAGCAGTACTTC.

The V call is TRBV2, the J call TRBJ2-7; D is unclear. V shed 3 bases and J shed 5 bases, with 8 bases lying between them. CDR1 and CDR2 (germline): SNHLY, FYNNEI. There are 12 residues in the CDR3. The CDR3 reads CASSELRDEQYF. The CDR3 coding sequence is TGTGCCAGCAGTGAGCTCCGGGACGAGCAGTACTTC.

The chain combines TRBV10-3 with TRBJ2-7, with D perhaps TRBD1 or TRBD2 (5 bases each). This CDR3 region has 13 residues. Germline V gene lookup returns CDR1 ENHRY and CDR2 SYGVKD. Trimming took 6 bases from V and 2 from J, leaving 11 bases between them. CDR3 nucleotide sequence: TGTGCCATCAGAGGGACCCAGACCTACGAGCAGTACTTC. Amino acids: CAIRGTQTYEQYF.

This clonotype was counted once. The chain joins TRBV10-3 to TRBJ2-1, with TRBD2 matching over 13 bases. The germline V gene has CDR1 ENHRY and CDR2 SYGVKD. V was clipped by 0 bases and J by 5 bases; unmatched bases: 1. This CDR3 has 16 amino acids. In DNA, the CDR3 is TGTGCCATCAGTGAGTCCGGGACTAGCGGGGACAATGAGCAGTTCTTC. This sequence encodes CAISESGTSGDNEQFF.

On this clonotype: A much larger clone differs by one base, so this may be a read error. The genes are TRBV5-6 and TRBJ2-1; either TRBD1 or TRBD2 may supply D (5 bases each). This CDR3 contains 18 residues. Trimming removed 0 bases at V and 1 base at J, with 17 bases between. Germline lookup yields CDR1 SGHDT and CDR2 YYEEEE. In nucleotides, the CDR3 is TGTGCCAGCAGCTTGGACCCACGCGAGAGGGGTTCCTACAATGAGCAGTTCTTC. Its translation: CASSLDPRERGSYNEQFF.